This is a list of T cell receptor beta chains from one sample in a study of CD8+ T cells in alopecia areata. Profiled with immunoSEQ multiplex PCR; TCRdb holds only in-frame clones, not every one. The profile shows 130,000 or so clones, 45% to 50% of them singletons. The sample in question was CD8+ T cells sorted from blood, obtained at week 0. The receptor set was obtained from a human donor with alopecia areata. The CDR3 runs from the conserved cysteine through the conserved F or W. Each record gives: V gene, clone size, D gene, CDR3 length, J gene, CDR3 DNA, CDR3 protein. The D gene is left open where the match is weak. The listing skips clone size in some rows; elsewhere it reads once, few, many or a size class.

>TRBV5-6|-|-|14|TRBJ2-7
TGTGCCAGCAGCCCCCCCGGGACTCCATACGAGCAGTACTTC
CASSPPGTPYEQYF
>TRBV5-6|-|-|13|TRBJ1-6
TGTGCCAGCAGCTGGACTACAGGTTCGACCCTCCACTTT
CASSWTTGSTLHF
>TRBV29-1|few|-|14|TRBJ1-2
TGCAGCGTTGAAGATCAGGAAGTTAACTATGGCTACACCTTC
CSVEDQEVNYGYTF
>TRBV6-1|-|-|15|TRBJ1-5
TGTGCCAGCAGTGAAGATCCAGGGACCAATCAGCCCCAGCATTTT
CASSEDPGTNQPQHF
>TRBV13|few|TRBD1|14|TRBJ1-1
TGTGCCAGCAGCCCCGGGACAGAGAACACTGAAGCTTTCTTT
CASSPGTENTEAFF
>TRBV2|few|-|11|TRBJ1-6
TGTGCCAGCAGTGAGGGTTCACCCCTCCACTTT
CASSEGSPLHF
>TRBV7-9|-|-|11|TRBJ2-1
TGTGCCAGCACGAGGGGCAATGAGCAGTTCTTC
CASTRGNEQFF
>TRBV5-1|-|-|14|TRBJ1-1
TGCGCCAGCAGCTTGGACGCCGCGGTCACTGAAGCTTTCTTT
CASSLDAAVTEAFF
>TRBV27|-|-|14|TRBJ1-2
TGTGCCAGCAGCCCCAGAGGGACCTACTATGGCTACACCTTC
CASSPRGTYYGYTF
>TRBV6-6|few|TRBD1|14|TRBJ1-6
TGTGCCAGCAGCTCGACAGGGAGCGATTCACCCCTCCACTTT
CASSSTGSDSPLHF
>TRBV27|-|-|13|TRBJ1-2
TGTGCCAGCAGTTTCAGGGAAAGCTATGGCTACACCTTC
CASSFRESYGYTF
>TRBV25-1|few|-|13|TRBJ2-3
TGTGCCAGCAGCGAGGGGACCCAAGATACGCAGTATTTT
CASSEGTQDTQYF
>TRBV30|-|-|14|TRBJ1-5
TGTGCCTGGAAGGGACGGTATAGCAATCAGCCCCAGCATTTT
CAWKGRYSNQPQHF
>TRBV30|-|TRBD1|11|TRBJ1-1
TGTGCCTGCCCTGGACAGGCGGAAGCTTTCTTT
CACPGQAEAFF
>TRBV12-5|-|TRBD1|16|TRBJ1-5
TGTGCTAGTGGGTTCGGCCAGGGACAGGGGCATCAGCCCCAGCATTTT
CASGFGQGQGHQPQHF
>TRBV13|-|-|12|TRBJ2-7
TGTGCCAGCAGCCCAGGGAGCACCGAGCAGTACTTC
CASSPGSTEQYF
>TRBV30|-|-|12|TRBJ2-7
TGTGCCTGGAGTATAATGACCCACGAGCAGTACTTC
CAWSIMTHEQYF
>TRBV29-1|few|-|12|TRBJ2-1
TGCAGCGTTGTTGAGCGTAGCAATGAGCAGTTCTTC
CSVVERSNEQFF
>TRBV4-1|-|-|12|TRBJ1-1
TGCGCCACTGGACAGAGGAACACTGAAGCTTTCTTT
CATGQRNTEAFF
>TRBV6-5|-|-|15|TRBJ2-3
TGTGCCAGCAGGGCTACTGGCTGGCTTACAGATACGCAGTATTTT
CASRATGWLTDTQYF
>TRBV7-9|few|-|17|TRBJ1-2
TGTGCCAGCAGCTCGCCCGCGGACATATTGGACATATGGGGCTACACCTTC
CASSSPADILDIWGYTF
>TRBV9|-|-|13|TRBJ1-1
TGTGCCAGCAGCGTAGGGGTCGAAACAGGGGCTTTCTTT
CASSVGVETGAFF
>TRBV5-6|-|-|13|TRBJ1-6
TGTGCCAGCAGTCCTACAGGGAATTCACCCCTCCACTTT
CASSPTGNSPLHF
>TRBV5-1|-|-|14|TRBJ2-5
TGCGCCAGCAGCTTTATGGACCCAAAAGAGACCCAGTACTTC
CASSFMDPKETQYF